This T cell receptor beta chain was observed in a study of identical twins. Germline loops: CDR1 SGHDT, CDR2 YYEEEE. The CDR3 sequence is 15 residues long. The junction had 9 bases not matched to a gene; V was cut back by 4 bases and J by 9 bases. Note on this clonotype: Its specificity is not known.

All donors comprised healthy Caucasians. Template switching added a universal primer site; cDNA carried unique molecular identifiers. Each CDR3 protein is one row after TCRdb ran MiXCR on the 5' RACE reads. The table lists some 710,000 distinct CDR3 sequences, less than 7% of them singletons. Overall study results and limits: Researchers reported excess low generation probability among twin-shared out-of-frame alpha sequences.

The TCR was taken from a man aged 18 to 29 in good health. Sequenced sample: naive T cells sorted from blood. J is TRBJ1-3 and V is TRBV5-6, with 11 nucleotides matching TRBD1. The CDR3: CASSMKRTGGTTIYF. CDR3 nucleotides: TGTGCCAGCAGCATGAAACGGACAGGGGGCACCACCATATATTTT. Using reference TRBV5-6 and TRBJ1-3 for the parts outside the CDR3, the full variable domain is DAGVTQSPTHLIKTRGQQVTLRCSPKSGHDTVSWYQQALGQGPQFIFQYYEEEERQRGNFPDRFSGHQFPNYSSELNVNALLLGDSALYLCASSMKRTGGTTIYFGEGSWLTVV.